Included here is one T cell receptor beta chain sequence, with context. Its antigen is not identified. V lost 7 bases, J lost 5 bases, and 20 bases lay in between. The CDR3 has 16 residues. Germline V gene sequence: CDR1 SGHTA, CDR2 FQGNSA. Time point of the sample: persistent/refractory GD, antithyroid drugs over 5 years with positive TRAb. Researchers made the TCR library from RNA that was extracted from PBMCs. These data come from a study of regulatory T cells in long-lasting Graves disease. Study-wide results and limits: Gene preferences differed: TRBV28, TRBJ1-2, TRBJ2-5 in persistent cases. A greater number of public clonotypes (roughly 2,700) was shared by persistent patients than by new patients (approximately 1,000). Lower TCR diversity was seen in persistent Graves' patients than in newly diagnosed ones. Sample size was small, which may have lowered accuracy.

For TCR beta, libraries came from iRepertoire HTBI primers and Arm-PCR of CDR3 regions. One entry per CDR3 protein results from TCRdb running MiXCR on the multiplex PCR reads. The sample lists about 460,000 distinct CDR3 sequences, roughly 22% occurring once. Sequenced here: peripheral blood mononuclear cells (PBMCs), sampled when the disease was refractory, from a patient treated with antithyroid drugs. The V gene is TRBV7-2, the J gene TRBJ2-2; TRBD2 is a possible D gene (8 bases). The source of this sequence is a female donor with Graves disease. The CDR3 loop is CASTLTGASGTGELFF. CDR3 sequence (DNA): TGTGCCAGCACTCTCACAGGGGCTAGCGGGACCGGGGAGCTGTTTTTT.